What follows describes a single TCR beta chain. Its antigen is unknown. Deliveries were elective term cesareans at about 35-41 weeks, with no labor or membrane rupture. The data derive from a study of naive CD8 T cells in extremely preterm neonates. Study results and limitations: Compared with older groups, preterm CDR3s were shorter, with fewer N additions and less trimming. Limitations included small sample size and variable preterm productive templates. CDR3 nucleotide sharing was 2.5% to 3.5% in preterm, about 0.4% term, approximately 0.028% children, roughly 0.01% adults.

Trimming shortened V by 2 bases and J by 0 bases, and 3 bases separated the two germline ends. Germline values: CDR1 SGDLS, CDR2 YYNGEE. CDR3 length: 14 residues. Here immunoSEQ multiplex PCR was the method, and the copy in TCRdb shows in-frame clones only, minus some. The sample holds 5,100 or so clones, around 97% seen once. This clonotype was obtained from a newborn in good health. The sequencing input was naive CD8+ T cells from cord blood. The genes are TRBV9 and TRBJ2-6, with D hard to call. The CDR3 sequence is CASSVNSGANVLTF. DNA of the CDR3: TGTGCCAGCAGCGTCAACTCTGGGGCCAACGTCCTGACTTTC.